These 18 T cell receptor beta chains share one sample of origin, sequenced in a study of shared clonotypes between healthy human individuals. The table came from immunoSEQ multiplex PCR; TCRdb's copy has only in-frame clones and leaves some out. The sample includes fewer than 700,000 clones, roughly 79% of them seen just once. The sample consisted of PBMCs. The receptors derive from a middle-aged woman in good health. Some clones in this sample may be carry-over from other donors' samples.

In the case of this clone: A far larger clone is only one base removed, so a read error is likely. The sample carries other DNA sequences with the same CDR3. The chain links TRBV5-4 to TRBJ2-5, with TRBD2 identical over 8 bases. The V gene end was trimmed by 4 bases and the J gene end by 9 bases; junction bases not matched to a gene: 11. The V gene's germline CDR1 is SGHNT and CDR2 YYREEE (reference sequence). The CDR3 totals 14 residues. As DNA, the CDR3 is TGTGCCAGCAGCGGGACTAGTGGGGGGGGACCCCAGTACTTC. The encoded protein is CASSGTSGGGPQYF. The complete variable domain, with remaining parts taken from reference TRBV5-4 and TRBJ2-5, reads ETGVTQSPTHLIKTRGQQVTLRCSSQSGHNTVSWYQQALGQGPQFIFQYYREEENGRGNFPPRFSGLQFPNYSSELNVNALELDDSALYLCASSGTSGGGPQYFGPGTRLLVL.

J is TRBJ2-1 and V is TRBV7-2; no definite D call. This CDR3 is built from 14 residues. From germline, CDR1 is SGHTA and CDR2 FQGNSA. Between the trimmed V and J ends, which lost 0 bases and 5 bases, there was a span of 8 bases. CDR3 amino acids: CASSLAGSHNEQFF. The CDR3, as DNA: TGTGCCAGCAGCTTAGCGGGTAGCCACAATGAGCAGTTCTTC.

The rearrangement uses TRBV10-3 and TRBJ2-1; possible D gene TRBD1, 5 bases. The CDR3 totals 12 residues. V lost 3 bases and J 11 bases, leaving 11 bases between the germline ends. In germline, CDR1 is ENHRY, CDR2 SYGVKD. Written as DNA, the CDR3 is TGTGCCATCAGTGAAGCTGGGGCCAAGCAGTTCTTC. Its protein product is CAISEAGAKQFF.

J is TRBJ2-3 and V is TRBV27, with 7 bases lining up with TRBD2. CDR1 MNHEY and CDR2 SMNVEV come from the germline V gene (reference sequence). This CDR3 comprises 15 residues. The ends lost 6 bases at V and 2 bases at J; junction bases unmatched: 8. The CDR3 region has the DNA TGTGCCAGCAGCGATAGCGGGTTTAACACAGATACGCAGTATTTT. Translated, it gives CASSDSGFNTDTQYF.

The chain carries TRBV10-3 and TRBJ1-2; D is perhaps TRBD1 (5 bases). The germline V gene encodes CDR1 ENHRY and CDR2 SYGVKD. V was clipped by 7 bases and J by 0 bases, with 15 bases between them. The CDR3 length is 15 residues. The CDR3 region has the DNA TGTGCCATCACCCCCGGGGGGAGGGCTAACTATGGCTACACCTTC. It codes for CAITPGGRANYGYTF.

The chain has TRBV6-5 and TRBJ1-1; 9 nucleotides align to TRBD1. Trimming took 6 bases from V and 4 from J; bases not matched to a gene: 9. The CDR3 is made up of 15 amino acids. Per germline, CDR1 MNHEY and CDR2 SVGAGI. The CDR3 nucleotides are TGTGCCAGCAGCCTACAGGGACAGGGAGGCACTGAAGCTTTCTTT. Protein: CASSLQGQGGTEAFF.

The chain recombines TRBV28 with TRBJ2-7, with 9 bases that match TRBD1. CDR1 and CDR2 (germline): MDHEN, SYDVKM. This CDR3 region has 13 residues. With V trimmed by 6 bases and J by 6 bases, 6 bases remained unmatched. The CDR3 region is CASRQGASGEQYF. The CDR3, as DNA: TGTGCCAGCAGACAGGGGGCATCCGGCGAGCAGTACTTC.

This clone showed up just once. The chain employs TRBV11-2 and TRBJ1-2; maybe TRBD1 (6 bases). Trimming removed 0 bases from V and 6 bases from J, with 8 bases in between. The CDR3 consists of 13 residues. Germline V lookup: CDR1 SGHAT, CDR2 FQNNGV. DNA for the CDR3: TGTGCCAGCAGCTTAGATGGGGGGCATGGCTACACCTTC. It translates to CASSLDGGHGYTF.

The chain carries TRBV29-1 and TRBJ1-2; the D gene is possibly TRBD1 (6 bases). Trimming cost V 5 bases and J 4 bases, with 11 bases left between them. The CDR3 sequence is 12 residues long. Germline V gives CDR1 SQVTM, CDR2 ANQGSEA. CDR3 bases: TGCAGCGTTCCCTGGACAGCCTATGGCTACACCTTC. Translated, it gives CSVPWTAYGYTF.

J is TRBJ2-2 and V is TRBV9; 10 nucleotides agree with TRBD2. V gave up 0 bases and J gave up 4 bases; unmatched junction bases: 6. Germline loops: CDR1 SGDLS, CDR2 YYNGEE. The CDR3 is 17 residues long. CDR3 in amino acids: CASSVGASGRATGELFF. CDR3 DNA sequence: TGTGCCAGCAGCGTAGGGGCAAGCGGGAGGGCCACCGGGGAGCTGTTTTTT.

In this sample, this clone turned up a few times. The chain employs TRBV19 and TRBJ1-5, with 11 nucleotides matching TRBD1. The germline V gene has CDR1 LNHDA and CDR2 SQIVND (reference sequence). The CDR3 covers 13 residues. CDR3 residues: CAAHGTGGQPQHF. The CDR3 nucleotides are TGTGCGGCCCACGGGACAGGGGGTCAGCCCCAGCATTTT.

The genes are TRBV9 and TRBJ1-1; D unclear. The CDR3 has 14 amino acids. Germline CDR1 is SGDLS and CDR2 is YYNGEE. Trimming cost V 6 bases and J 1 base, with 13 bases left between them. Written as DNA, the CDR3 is TGTGCCAGCACTGCAATAAACAGGAACACTGAAGCTTTCTTT. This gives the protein CASTAINRNTEAFF.

The CDR3 spells CASSSSGSGTYNEQFF. The CDR3 coding sequence is TGTGCCAGCAGCTCCTCGGGTAGCGGTACCTACAATGAGCAGTTCTTC. The rearrangement uses TRBV11-3 and TRBJ2-1; possible D gene TRBD2, 6 bases. Germline V gives CDR1 SGHNT, CDR2 YENEEA. The CDR3 totals 16 residues. Trimming stripped 4 bases from V and 2 bases from J, with 15 bases between.

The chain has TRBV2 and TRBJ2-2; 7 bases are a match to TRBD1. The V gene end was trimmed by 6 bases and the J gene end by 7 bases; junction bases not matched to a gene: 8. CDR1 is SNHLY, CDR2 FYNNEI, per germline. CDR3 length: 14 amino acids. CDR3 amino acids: CASRGQGVNGELFF. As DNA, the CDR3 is TGTGCCAGCAGGGGGCAGGGGGTTAACGGGGAGCTGTTTTTT.

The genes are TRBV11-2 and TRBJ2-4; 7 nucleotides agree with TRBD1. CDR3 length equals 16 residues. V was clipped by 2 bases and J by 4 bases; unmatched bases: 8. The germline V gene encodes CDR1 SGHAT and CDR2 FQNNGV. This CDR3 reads CASSLRHGTEKNIQYF. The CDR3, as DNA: TGTGCCAGCAGCTTAAGGCATGGGACAGAGAAAAACATTCAGTACTTC.

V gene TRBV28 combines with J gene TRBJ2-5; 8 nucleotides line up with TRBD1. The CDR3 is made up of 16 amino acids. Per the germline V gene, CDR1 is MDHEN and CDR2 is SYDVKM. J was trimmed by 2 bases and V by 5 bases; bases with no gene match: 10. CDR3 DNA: TGTGCCAGCAGTCTCCGACAGGGGCGCACTCAAGAGACCCAGTACTTC. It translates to CASSLRQGRTQETQYF.

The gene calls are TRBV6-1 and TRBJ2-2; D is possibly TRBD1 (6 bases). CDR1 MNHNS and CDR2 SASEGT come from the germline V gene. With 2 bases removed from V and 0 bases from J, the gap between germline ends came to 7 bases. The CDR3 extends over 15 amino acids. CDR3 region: CASSEYRANTGELFF. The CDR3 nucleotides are TGTGCCAGCAGTGAATACAGGGCGAACACCGGGGAGCTGTTTTTT.

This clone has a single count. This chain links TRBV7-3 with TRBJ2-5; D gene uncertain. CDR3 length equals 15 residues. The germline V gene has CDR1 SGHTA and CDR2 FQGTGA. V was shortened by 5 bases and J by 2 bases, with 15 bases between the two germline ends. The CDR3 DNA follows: TGTGCCAGCAGCAAAGCACACTCACCTCAAGAGACCCAGTACTTC. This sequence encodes CASSKAHSPQETQYF.